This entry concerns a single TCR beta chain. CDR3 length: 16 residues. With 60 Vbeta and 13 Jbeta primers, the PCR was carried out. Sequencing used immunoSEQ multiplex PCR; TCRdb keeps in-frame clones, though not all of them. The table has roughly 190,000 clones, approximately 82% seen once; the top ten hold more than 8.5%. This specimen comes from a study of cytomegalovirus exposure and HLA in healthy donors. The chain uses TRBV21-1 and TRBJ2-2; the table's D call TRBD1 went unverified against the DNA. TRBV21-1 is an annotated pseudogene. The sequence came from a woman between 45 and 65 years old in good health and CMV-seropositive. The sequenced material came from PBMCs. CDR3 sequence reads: CASSKRGTHYTGELFF. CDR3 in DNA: TGTGCCAGCAGCAAAAGGGGGACACACTACACCGGGGAGCTGTTTTTT.